This TCR beta chain was documented in a study of regulatory T cells in long-lasting Graves disease. Relying on iRepertoire HTBI primers and Arm-PCR of CDR3 regions, the team built TCR beta libraries. Original handling: Samples revealed around 56 TRBV and approximately 15 TRBJ segments. From the multiplex PCR reads, TCRdb called clonotypes with MiXCR, one entry per CDR3 protein. None of the V and J calls come from the authors' own analysis; TCRdb made them. The data contain 250,000 to 300,000 distinct CDR3 sequences, around a fifth of them singletons. The CDR3 has 13 residues. CDR1 DFQATT and CDR2 SNEGSKA come from the germline V gene (reference sequence). Trimming removed 1 base from V and 4 bases from J, with 10 bases in between. This clonotype was picked up a small number of times. Its antigen is undetermined. A much larger clone differs by one base, so this may be a read error. The conserved final phenylalanine or tryptophan is absent from the CDR3, which likely points to a read error.

Findings of the study overall: Newly diagnosed disease favored TRBV20-1 and TRBJ2-1 over persistent disease.

Time point indicated: persistent/refractory GD, antithyroid drugs over 5 years with positive TRAb. The TCR library was made from RNA that had been extracted from PBMCs in TRIzol. The patients were drawn from one endocrinology department in Xi'an, China. A peripheral blood sample, roughly 8.7 milliliters in volume, was drawn into EDTA tubes. The clonotype was recovered from a female donor with Graves disease. The chain joins TRBV20-1 to TRBJ1-2; D possibly corresponds to TRBD1 (5 bases). Specimen: peripheral blood mononuclear cells (PBMCs), collected when the disease was refractory, from a patient treated with antithyroid drugs. CDR3: CSARGDSLYGYTL. In DNA form, the CDR3 reads TGCAGTGCTAGAGGAGACAGCCTCTATGGCTACACCCTC.